This T cell receptor (beta chain) stems from a study of Graves' ophthalmopathy and Graves' hyperthyroidism. Researchers took RNA transcripts and amplified TCR beta CDR3 regions from them. HTBI primers served in a first-round RT-PCR, which a second-round multiplex PCR followed. Each CDR3 protein gets one entry after TCRdb re-called the multiplex PCR reads with MiXCR. This table holds 200,000 to 250,000 distinct CDR3 sequences, 45% found once. Germline CDR1 SNHLY, CDR2 FYNNEI. The CDR3 totals 15 residues. Trimming cost V 5 bases and J 7 bases; bases outside gene matches: 10. PBMCs came from roughly 10 ml of fresh peripheral blood. In this sample, this clonotype turned up a few times.

The J gene is TRBJ1-4, the V gene TRBV2, with TRBD1 matching over 7 bases. Sequencing was done on a sample of peripheral blood. This clonotype was obtained from an adult man with Graves' ophthalmopathy. The CDR3 DNA is TGTGCCAGCAGTTATCGGGACAGCAGGCGTGAAAAACTGTTTTTT. This sequence encodes CASSYRDSRREKLFF.